The text below deals with one TCR beta chain. Its matching antigen is unknown. This specimen comes from a study of T cell repertoires in ileal Crohn's disease. Looking at the study overall: At surgery, about 36% of patients smoked, with median disease duration 7.9 years. Overall study findings and caveats: Clonality above 26.8% at surgery always came with endoscopic recurrence. Compared with CD4 T cells, sorted CD8 cells carried more expanded clones.

Unmatched junction bases numbered 11, after V lost 6 bases and J lost 2 bases. This CDR3 comprises 16 residues. Per germline, CDR1 SEHNR and CDR2 FQNEAQ (reference sequence). Libraries were prepared by immunoSEQ multiplex PCR; TCRdb keeps only in-frame clonotypes and omits some of them. The sample has 15,000 or so clones, roughly 91% seen once. Sequenced: ileal tissue. The chain carries TRBV7-9 and TRBJ2-3; 7 bases map to TRBD1. This clonotype was obtained from an adult with Crohn's disease. CDR3 loop: CASSPPRGRDTDTQYF. The CDR3 DNA sequence: TGTGCCAGCAGTCCACCTAGGGGGCGCGACACAGATACGCAGTATTTT.